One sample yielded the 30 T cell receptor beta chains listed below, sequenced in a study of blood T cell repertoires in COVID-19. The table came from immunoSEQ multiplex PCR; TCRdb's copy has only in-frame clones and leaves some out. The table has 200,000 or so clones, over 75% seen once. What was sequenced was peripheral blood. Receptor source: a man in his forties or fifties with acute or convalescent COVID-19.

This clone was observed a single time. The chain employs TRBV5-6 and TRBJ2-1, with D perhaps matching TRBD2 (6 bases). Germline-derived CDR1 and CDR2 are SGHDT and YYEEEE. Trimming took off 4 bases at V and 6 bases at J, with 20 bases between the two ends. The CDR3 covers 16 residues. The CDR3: CASSPLRSGTFNEQFF. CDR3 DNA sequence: TGTGCCAGCAGCCCCCTTCGTAGCGGAACTTTCAATGAGCAGTTCTTC.

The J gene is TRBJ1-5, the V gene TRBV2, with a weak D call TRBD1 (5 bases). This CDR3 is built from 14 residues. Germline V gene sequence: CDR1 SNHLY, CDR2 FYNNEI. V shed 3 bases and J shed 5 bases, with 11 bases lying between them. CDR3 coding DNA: TGTGCCAGCAGTGACAGGGCCATTGATCAGCCCCAGCATTTT. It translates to CASSDRAIDQPQHF.

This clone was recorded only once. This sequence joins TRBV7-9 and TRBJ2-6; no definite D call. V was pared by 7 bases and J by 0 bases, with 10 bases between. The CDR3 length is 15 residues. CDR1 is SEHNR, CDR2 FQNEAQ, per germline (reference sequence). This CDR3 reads CASTLRSSGANVLTF. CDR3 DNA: TGTGCCAGCACCCTTAGGAGCTCTGGGGCCAACGTCCTGACTTTC.

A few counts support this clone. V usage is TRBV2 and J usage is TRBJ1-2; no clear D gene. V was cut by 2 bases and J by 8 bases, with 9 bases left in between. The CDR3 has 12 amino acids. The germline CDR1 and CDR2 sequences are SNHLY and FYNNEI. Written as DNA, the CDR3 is TGTGCCAGCAGTGAATCGGGGATCGGCTACACCTTC. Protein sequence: CASSESGIGYTF. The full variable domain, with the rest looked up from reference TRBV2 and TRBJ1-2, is EPEVTQTPSHQVTQMGQEVILRCVPISNHLYFYWYRQILGQKVEFLVSFYNNEISEKSEIFDDQFSVERPDGSNFTLKIRSTKLEDSAMYFCASSESGIGYTFGSGTRLTVV.

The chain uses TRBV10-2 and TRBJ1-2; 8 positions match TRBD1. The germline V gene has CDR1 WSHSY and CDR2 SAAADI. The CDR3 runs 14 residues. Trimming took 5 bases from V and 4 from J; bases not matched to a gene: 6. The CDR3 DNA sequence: TGCGCCAGCAGTCCTGGACAGGGCCTCTATGGCTACACCTTC. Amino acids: CASSPGQGLYGYTF.

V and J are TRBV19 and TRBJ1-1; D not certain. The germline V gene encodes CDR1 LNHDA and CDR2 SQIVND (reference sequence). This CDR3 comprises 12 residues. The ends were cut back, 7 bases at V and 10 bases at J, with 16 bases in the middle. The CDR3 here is CASISSERRAFF. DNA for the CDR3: TGTGCCAGTATTTCATCGGAGCGTCGAGCTTTCTTT.

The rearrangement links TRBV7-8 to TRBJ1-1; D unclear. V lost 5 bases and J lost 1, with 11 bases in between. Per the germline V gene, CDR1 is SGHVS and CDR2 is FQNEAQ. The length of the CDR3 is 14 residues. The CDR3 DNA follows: TGTGCCAGCAGCCCCCGGGAAGCGAACACTGAAGCTTTCTTT. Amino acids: CASSPREANTEAFF.

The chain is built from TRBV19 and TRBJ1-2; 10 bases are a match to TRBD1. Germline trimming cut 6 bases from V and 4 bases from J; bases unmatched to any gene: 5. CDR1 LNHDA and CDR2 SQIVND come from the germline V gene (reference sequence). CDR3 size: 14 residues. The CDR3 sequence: CASRDRGGRYGYTF. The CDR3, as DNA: TGTGCCAGTAGGGACAGGGGGGGCCGCTATGGCTACACCTTC.

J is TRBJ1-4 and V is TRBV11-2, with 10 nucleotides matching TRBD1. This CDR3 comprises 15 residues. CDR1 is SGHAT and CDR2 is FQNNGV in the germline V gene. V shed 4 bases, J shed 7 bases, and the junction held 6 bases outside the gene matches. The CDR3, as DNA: TGTGCCAGCAGCTACCATTGGGACAGGGGTGAAAAACTGTTTTTT. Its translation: CASSYHWDRGEKLFF. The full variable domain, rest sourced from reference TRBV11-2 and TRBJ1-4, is EAGVAQSPRYKIIEKRQSVAFWCNPISGHATLYWYQQILGQGPKLLIQFQNNGVVDDSQLPKDRFSAERLKGVDSTLKIQPAKLEDSAVYLCASSYHWDRGEKLFFGSGTQLSVL.

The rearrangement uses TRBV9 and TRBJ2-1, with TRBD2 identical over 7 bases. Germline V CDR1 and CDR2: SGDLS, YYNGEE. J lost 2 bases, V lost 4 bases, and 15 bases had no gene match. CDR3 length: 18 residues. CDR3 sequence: CASSTEKDKRGTYNEQFF. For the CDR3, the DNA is TGTGCCAGCAGCACCGAAAAAGATAAGCGGGGAACCTACAATGAGCAGTTCTTC.

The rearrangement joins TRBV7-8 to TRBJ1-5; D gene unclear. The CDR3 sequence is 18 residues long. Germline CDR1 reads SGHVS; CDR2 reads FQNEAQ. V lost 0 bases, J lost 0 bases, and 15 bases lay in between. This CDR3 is CASSLAGMGSSSNQPQHF. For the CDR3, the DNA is TGTGCCAGCAGCTTAGCCGGTATGGGCTCGAGTAGCAATCAGCCCCAGCATTTT.

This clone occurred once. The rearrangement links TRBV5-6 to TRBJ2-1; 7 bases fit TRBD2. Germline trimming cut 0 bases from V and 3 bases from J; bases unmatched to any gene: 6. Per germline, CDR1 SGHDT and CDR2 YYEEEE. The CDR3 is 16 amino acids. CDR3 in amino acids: CASSLDGGRIYNEQFF. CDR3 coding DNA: TGTGCCAGCAGCTTGGACGGGGGGAGGATCTACAATGAGCAGTTCTTC. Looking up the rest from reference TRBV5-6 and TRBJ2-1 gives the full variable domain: DAGVTQSPTHLIKTRGQQVTLRCSPKSGHDTVSWYQQALGQGPQFIFQYYEEEERQRGNFPDRFSGHQFPNYSSELNVNALLLGDSALYLCASSLDGGRIYNEQFFGPGTRLTVL.

CDR3 DNA sequence: TGTGCCAGCAGCTTGACAAGCGGCAATCAGCCCCAGCATTTT. Translated, it gives CASSLTSGNQPQHF. The chain has TRBV5-5 and TRBJ1-5; the D is unclear. The CDR3 has 14 residues. The V and J ends lost 1 base and 2 bases respectively, with 7 bases between them. CDR1 is SGHKS and CDR2 is YYEKEE in the germline V gene (reference sequence). The full variable domain, completed using reference TRBV5-5 and TRBJ1-5, is DAGVTQSPTHLIKTRGQQVTLRCSPISGHKSVSWYQQVLGQGPQFIFQYYEKEERGRGNFPDRFSARQFPNYSSELNVNALLLGDSALYLCASSLTSGNQPQHFGDGTRLSIL.

This CDR3 reads CASSRDRNKPQHF. The CDR3 nucleotides read TGTGCCAGTAGTAGGGACAGGAATAAGCCCCAGCATTTT. V gene TRBV19 combines with J gene TRBJ1-5; TRBD1 agrees at 8 bases. This CDR3 spans 13 amino acids. CDR1 is LNHDA, CDR2 SQIVND, per germline (reference sequence). The V segment lost 4 bases and the J segment 8 bases; nucleotides outside the gene matches: 4.

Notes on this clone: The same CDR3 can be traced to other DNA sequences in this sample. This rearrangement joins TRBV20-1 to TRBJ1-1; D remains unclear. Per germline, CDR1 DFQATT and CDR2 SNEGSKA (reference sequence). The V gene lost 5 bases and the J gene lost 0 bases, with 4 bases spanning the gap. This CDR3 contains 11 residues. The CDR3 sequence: CSAFMNTEAFF. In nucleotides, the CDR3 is TGCAGTGCTTTCATGAACACTGAAGCTTTCTTT.

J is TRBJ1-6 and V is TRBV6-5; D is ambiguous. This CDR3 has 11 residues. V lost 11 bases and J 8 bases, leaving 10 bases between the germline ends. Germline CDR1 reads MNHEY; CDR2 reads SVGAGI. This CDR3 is CAGEGDSPLHF. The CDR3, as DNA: TGTGCCGGGGAGGGAGATTCACCCCTCCACTTT.

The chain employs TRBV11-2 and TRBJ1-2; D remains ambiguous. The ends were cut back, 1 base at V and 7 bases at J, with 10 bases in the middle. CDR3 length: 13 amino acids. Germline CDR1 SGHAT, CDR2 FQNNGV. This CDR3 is CASSLVSGFGYTF. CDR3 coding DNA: TGTGCCAGCAGCTTAGTTTCCGGGTTTGGCTACACCTTC.

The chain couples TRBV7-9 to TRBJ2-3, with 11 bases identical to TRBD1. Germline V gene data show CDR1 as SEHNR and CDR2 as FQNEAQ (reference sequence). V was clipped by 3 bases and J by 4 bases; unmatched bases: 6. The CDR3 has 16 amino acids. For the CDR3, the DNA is TGTGCCAGCAGCTTGCCCGGGACAGGGGGGGCAGATACGCAGTATTTT. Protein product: CASSLPGTGGADTQYF.

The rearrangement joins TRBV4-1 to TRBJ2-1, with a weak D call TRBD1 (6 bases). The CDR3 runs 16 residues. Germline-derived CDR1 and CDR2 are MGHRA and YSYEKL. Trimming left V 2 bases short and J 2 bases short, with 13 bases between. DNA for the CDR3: TGCGCCAGCAGCCAACGGCAGGGGCCAGCCTACAATGAGCAGTTCTTC. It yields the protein CASSQRQGPAYNEQFF.

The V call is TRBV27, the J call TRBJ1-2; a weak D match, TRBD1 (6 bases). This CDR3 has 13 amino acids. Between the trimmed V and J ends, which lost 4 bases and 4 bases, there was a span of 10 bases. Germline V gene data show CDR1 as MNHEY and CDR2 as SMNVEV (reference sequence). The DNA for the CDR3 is TGTGCCAGCAGTTCAACAGGGACCTATGGCTACACCTTC. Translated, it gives CASSSTGTYGYTF.

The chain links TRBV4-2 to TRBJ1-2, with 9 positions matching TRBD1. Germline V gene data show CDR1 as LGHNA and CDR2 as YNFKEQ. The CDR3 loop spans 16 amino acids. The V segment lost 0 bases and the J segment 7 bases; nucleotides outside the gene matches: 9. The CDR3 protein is CASSQENRGQLGGYTF. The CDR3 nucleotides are TGTGCCAGCAGCCAAGAAAACAGGGGGCAGTTGGGTGGCTACACCTTC.

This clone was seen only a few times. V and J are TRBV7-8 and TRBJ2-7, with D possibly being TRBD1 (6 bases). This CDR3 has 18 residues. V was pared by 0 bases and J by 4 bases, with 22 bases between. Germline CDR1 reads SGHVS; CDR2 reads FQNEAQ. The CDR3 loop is CASSLALARVGASYEQYF. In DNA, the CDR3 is TGTGCCAGCAGCTTAGCGTTAGCGCGGGTGGGGGCTTCTTACGAGCAGTACTTC.

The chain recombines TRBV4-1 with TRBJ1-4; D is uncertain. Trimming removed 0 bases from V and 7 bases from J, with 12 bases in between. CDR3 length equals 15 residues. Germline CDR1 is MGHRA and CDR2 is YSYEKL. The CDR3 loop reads CASSQDYGIGEKLFF. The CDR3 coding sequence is TGCGCCAGCAGCCAAGACTACGGGATCGGTGAAAAACTGTTTTTT.

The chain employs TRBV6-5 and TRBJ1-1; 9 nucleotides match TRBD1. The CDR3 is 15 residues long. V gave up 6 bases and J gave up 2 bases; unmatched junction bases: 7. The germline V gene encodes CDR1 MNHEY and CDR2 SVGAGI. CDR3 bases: TGTGCCAGCAGCCTGTTGGGACAGGGAAACACTGAAGCTTTCTTT. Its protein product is CASSLLGQGNTEAFF.

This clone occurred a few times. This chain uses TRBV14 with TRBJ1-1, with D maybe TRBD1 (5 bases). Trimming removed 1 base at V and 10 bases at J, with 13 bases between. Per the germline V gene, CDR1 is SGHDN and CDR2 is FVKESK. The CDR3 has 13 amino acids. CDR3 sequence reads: CASSQGFGRGAFF. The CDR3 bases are TGTGCCAGCAGCCAAGGTTTTGGGAGGGGAGCTTTCTTT. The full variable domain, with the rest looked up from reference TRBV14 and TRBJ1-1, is EAGVTQFPSHSVIEKGQTVTLRCDPISGHDNLYWYRRVMGKEIKFLLHFVKESKQDESGMPNNRFLAERTGGTYSTLKVQPAELEDSGVYFCASSQGFGRGAFFGQGTRLTVV.

In nucleotides, the CDR3 is TGTGCCAGCAGTCTCCTCGGGGGGCAGTATGGCTACACCTTC. Translated, it gives CASSLLGGQYGYTF. This chain uses TRBV27 with TRBJ1-2, with D tentatively TRBD1 (6 bases). The CDR3 is 14 amino acids. Germline V CDR1 and CDR2: MNHEY, SMNVEV (reference sequence). V gave up 5 bases and J gave up 5 bases, with 15 bases separating them.

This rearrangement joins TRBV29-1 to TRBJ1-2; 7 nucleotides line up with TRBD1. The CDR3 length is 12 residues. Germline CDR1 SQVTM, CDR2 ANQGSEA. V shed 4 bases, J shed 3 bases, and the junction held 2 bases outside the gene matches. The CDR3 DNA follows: TGCAGCGTTGCCGGGACAGACTATGGCTACACCTTC. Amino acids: CSVAGTDYGYTF.

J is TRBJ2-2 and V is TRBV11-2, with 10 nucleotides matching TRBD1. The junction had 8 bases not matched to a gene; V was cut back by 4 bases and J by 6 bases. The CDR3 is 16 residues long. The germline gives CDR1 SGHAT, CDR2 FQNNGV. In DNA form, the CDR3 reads TGTGCCAGCAGCTGGGGGCGACAGGGGGCGGCCGGGGAGCTGTTTTTT. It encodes CASSWGRQGAAGELFF.

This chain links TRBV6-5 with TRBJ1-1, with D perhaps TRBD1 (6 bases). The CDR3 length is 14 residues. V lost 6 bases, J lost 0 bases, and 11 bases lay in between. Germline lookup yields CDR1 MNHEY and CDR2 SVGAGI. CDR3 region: CASRGDRLNTEAFF. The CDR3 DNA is TGTGCCAGCAGGGGTGACAGGCTGAACACTGAAGCTTTCTTT.

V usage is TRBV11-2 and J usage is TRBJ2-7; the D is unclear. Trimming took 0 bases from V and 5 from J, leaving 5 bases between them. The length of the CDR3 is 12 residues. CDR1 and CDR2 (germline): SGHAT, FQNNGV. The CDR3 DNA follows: TGTGCCAGCAGCTTAGATCTCCACGAGCAGTACTTC. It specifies CASSLDLHEQYF.